What follows is one TCR beta chain and its context. What antigen it recognizes has not been identified. Base qualities are not at hand, and no much larger clone is one base apart. The CDR3 regions of human TCRbeta chains were analyzed by immunosequencing. As for the authors' bioinformatics: TCRs in the repertoires were compared against a reference library of SARS-CoV-2-specific TCRs that had been generated with the MIRA antigen-specificity platform. Breadth was defined as the fraction of unique TCRs that were SARS-CoV-2-associated. Depth was defined as the fraction of total T cells that were SARS-CoV-2-associated. Each spike-specific TCR was assigned to its reactive spike region and to a CD4 or CD8 class using the MIRA data. Log10-transformed breadth and depth values were compared by one-way ANOVA with Sidak's multiple comparisons tests. Here the immuneACCESS table is served through TCRdb, limited to in-frame sequences with V and J called. Missing clones are a known gap in these copies; in checked studies unresolved V genes cover under half, and the rest lacks a known reason. The V and J calls and clone size were taken over from that table, and D and trimming were inferred from the DNA. This sample lists approximately 160,000 clones; around 89% were detected once. The ten biggest clones cover around 2.1% of the sample.

This entry is derived from a study of T cell responses to AZD1222 COVID-19 vaccine (dated by TCRdb to the early 2020s). For the wider study: AZD1222 recipients whose second dose came at about 4 weeks and those whose second dose came at about 12 weeks were combined into one group, since spike-specific TCR depth and breadth did not differ between the two schedules. A total of 230 to 250 trial participants underwent TCR sequencing, of whom about 210 had received two doses of AZD1222 and around 25 had received two doses of the MenACWY control vaccine. Trial participants were enrolled by age into subgroups of 18-55, 56-69 and 70-plus years, and around 150, 29 and 61 TCR-sequenced participants, respectively, were included in these subgroups. The paper's findings and limits, for the study overall: Because no samples from the day 14 peak response were available, repertoires could be characterized only after the peak T cell response. Participants were mostly white British and included more females than males, and it was suggested by the authors that clonal diversity may have been underestimated. After two AZD1222 doses, spike-specific TCR breadth and depth were significantly higher than at day 0 and than in MenACWY recipients. CD4 TCRs associated with the vaccine covered the entire spike protein, and the dominant responses were in regions 160-218 and 743-854. The 56-69-year group was small, and its depth increase did not reach significance, likely because of low power. Nearly half of unique spike-specific TCRs reportedly recognized epitopes outside regions mutated in the B.1.351 and B.1.1.7 variants. Only six or seven AZD1222 recipients were SARS-CoV-2 seropositive at baseline, limiting conclusions about previously exposed vaccinees.

According to the study, the label for this sample's time point signals: baseline before first vaccination. Vaccinee samples came from UK trials COV001 and COV002, including a single-blind randomized controlled phase 2/3 trial of AZD1222 (ChAdOx1 nCoV-19) in healthy adults. Trial participant PBMC samples were collected at day 0 and day 28 after the second dose for TCRbeta chain sequencing. The CDR3 holds 13 amino acids from the cysteine to the phenylalanine. The sequence is cut down to CDR3 DNA, 39 bases in frame from base 1. CDR1 and CDR2 are read off the germline V gene (reference sequence) as SEHNR and FQNEAQ. Trimming removed 5 bases from V and 7 bases from J, leaving 14 bases between the germline ends.

The receptor's source is an adult in good health. The sequence joins TRBV7-9 to TRBJ1-1; the D gene identity is not certain. The sample was peripheral blood, taken on day 0 of AZD1222 vaccination. The CDR3 reads CASSPGALGEAFF. The bases are TGTGCCAGCAGCCCTGGAGCATTGGGTGAAGCTTTCTTT.